A selection of T cell receptor beta chains follows, all from one sample in a study of prognosis after radiotherapy for stage I lung cancer. MiXCR, applied by TCRdb to the multiplex PCR reads, yields one record per CDR3 protein. The sample contains about 14,000 distinct CDR3 sequences, over 25% of which appear only once. The material was PBMCs, obtained before or after stereotactic body radiation therapy (not recorded which). The receptors here all came from a donor aged 50 or older with non-small cell lung cancer. CDR3s include the opening cysteine and the closing phenylalanine or tryptophan. D genes are given only for firm matches. Size values are once, few and many counts, or a class for expanded clones, and some rows have none.

TRBJ2-5	.	TRBV28	many	CASSPTLSETQYF	TGTGCCAGCTCTCCTACTTTGAGTGAGACCCAGTACTTC
TRBJ2-3	TRBD2	TRBV5-1	medium-sized	CASSTSGRSTDTQYF	TGCGCCAGCAGTACCAGCGGGAGGTCCACAGATACGCAGTATTTT
TRBJ2-7	TRBD1	TRBV5-6	many	CASSTSTGGDEQYF	TGTGCCAGCAGCACATCGACAGGGGGGGACGAGCAGTACTTC
TRBJ1-1	.	TRBV20-1	many	CSGVRDFSTEAFF	TGCTCGGGGGTCCGGGACTTTAGCACTGAAGCTTTCTTT
TRBJ2-3	TRBD2	TRBV3-1	many	CASSPTSGSTDTQYF	TGTGCCAGCAGCCCCACTAGCGGATCCACAGATACGCAGTATTTT
TRBJ2-7	TRBD2	TRBV28	many	CASSSSGTRRSYEQYF	TGTGCCAGCAGTTCCTCCGGGACTAGGCGTTCCTACGAGCAGTACTTC
TRBJ2-1	TRBD2	TRBV7-2	medium-sized	CASSPGGSSYNEQFF	TGTGCCAGCAGCCCAGGCGGGAGCTCCTACAATGAGCAGTTCTTC
TRBJ1-5	TRBD1	TRBV19	many	CASSKDRGGQPQHF	TGTGCCAGTAGTAAAGACAGGGGCGGACAGCCCCAGCATTTT
TRBJ1-2	.	TRBV30	many	CAWSLDYGYTF	TGTGCCTGGTCTCTAGACTATGGCTACACCTTC
TRBJ1-1	TRBD1	TRBV28	.	CESSPSPGQGDTAEAFF	TGTGAAAGCAGCCCTAGCCCGGGACAGGGAGATACGGCTGAAGCTTTCTTT
TRBJ2-6	.	TRBV11-2	many	CASLRPNSGANVLTF	TGTGCCAGCCTTAGGCCAAACTCTGGGGCCAACGTCCTGACTTTC
TRBJ2-7	TRBD1	TRBV11-2	many	CASSIGTGTSYEQYF	TGTGCCAGCAGCATAGGGACAGGGACTTCCTACGAGCAGTACTTC
TRBJ2-7	.	TRBV7-2	many	CASSMMIDSYEQYF	TGTGCCAGCAGCATGATGATAGATTCCTACGAGCAGTACTTC
TRBJ2-5	TRBD2	TRBV11-2	once	CASSSPGLLGGGETQYF	TGTGCCAGCAGCTCCCCGGGACTTCTTGGGGGGGGAGAGACCCAGTACTTC
TRBJ2-1	TRBD2	TRBV7-8	many	CASSSGLGYYNEQFF	TGTGCCAGCAGCTCTGGACTAGGGTACTACAATGAGCAGTTCTTC
TRBJ1-2	.	TRBV28	many	CASSAPGLGTGYGYTF	TGTGCCAGCAGTGCTCCCGGCTTAGGGACCGGCTATGGCTACACCTTC
TRBJ2-1	.	TRBV5-4	many	CASSARRGGAGEQFF	TGTGCCAGCAGCGCGAGGAGGGGAGGTGCGGGTGAGCAGTTCTTC
TRBJ2-7	TRBD1	TRBV7-2	many	CASIRRQGHTYEQYF	TGTGCCAGCATCCGACGACAGGGGCATACCTACGAGCAGTACTTC
TRBJ2-2	.	TRBV2	many	CASSDFRKDDGELFF	TGTGCCAGCAGTGATTTCAGGAAGGATGACGGGGAGCTGTTTTTT
TRBJ2-5	.	TRBV28	many	CASRQSRNTPETQYF	TGTGCCAGCAGGCAATCTAGGAATACACCGGAGACCCAGTACTTC
TRBJ1-2	.	TRBV6-1	.	CASSEVTGLYSYTF	TGTGCCAGCAGTGAGGTGACAGGACTTTATAGCTACACCTTC
TRBJ2-7	TRBD2	TRBV9	many	CASSAWPGGRYEQYF	TGTGCCAGCAGCGCCTGGCCGGGAGGGCGGTACGAGCAGTACTTC
TRBJ2-7	TRBD2	TRBV7-3	many	CASSDGRNPYEQYF	TGTGCCAGCAGTGACGGGAGGAACCCCTACGAGCAGTACTTC
TRBJ2-3	.	TRBV28	.	CGSFSGSTDTQYF	TGTGGCAGTTTTTCCGGCAGCACAGATACGCAGTATTTT
TRBJ2-7	.	TRBV3-1	many	CASSPSYSYEQYF	TGTGCCAGCAGCCCTTCGTACTCCTACGAGCAGTACTTC
TRBJ2-7	.	TRBV7-2	.	CASSQFFSRHYEQYF	TGTGCCAGCAGCCAGTTTTTTTCGAGGCACTACGAGCAGTACTTC
TRBJ2-7	.	TRBV3-1	many	CASSPGGLIYEQYF	TGTGCCAGCAGCCCCGGCGGACTTATATACGAGCAGTACTTC
TRBJ2-4	.	TRBV28	once	CASIPGPWVNIQYF	TGTGCCAGCATCCCGGGACCTTGGGTTAACATTCAGTACTTC
TRBJ2-1	.	TRBV3-1	medium-sized	CASSQNNGGEQFF	TGTGCCAGCAGCCAAAATAACGGAGGAGAGCAGTTCTTC
TRBJ2-1	TRBD2	TRBV20-1	medium-sized	CSAPRSAGGTYNEQFF	TGCAGTGCTCCCCGGTCAGCGGGAGGAACCTACAATGAGCAGTTCTTC
TRBJ2-3	.	TRBV9	medium-sized	CASSPDSDTQYF	TGCGCCAGCAGCCCGGATTCAGATACGCAGTATTTT
TRBJ1-2	TRBD1	TRBV15	many	CATSRQGADYGYTF	TGTGCCACCAGCAGACAGGGGGCTGACTATGGCTACACCTTC
TRBJ2-1	.	TRBV9	many	CASSARALVPGNEQFF	TGTGCCAGCAGTGCCAGAGCGCTCGTACCCGGGAATGAGCAGTTCTTC
TRBJ2-3	.	TRBV15	.	CATSRDPAPDTQYF	TGTGCCACCAGCAGAGATCCCGCCCCAGATACGCAGTATTTT